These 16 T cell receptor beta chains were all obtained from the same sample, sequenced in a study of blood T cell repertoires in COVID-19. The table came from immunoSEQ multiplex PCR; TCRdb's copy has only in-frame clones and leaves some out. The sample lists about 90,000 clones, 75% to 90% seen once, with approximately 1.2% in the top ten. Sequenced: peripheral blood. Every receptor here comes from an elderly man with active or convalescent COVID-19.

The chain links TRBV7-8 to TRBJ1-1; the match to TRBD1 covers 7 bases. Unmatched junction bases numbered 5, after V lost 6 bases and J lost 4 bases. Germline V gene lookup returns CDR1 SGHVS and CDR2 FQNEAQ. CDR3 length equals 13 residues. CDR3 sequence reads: CASSLQGTTEAFF. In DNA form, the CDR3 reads TGTGCCAGCAGTCTACAGGGGACCACTGAAGCTTTCTTT.

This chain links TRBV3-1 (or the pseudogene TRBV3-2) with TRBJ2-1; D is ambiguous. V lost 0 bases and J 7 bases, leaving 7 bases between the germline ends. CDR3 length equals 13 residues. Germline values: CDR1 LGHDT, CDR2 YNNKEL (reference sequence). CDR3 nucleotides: TGTGCCAGCAGCCAAGATCGAACAAATGAGCAGTTCTTC. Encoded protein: CASSQDRTNEQFF.

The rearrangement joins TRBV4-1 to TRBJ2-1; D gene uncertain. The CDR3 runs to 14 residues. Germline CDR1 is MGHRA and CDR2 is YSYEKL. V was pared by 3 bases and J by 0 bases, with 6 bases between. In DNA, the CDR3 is TGCGCCAGCAGCCATGCGGACTCCTACAATGAGCAGTTCTTC. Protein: CASSHADSYNEQFF.

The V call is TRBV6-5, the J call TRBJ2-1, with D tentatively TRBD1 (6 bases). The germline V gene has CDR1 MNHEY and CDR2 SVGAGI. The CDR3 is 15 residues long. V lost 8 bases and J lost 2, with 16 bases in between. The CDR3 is CASLLRTVTYNEQFF. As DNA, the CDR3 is TGTGCCAGCCTTCTACGGACAGTTACCTACAATGAGCAGTTCTTC.

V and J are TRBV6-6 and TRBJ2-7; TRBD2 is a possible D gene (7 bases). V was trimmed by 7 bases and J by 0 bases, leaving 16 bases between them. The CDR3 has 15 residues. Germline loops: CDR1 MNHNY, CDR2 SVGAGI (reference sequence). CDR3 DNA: TGTGCCAGCACCTACGGGGGCGGGGGCTCCTACGAGCAGTACTTC. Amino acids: CASTYGGGGSYEQYF.

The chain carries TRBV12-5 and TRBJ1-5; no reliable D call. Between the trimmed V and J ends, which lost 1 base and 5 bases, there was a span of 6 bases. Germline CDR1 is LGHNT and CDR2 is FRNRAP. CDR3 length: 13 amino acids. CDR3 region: CASGLGLDQPQHF. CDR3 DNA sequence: TGTGCTAGTGGTTTGGGGCTCGATCAGCCCCAGCATTTT.

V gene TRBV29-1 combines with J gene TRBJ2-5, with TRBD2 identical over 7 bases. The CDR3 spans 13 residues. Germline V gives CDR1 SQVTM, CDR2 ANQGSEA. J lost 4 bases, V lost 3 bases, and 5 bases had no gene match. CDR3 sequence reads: CSVERAGVETQYF. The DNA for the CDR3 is TGCAGCGTTGAGAGGGCGGGGGTAGAGACCCAGTACTTC.

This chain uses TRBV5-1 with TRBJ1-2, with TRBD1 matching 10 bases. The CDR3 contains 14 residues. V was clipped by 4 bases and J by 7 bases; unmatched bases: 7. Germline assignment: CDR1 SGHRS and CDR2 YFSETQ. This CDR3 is CASSVDRGQGGYTF. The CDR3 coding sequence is TGCGCCAGCAGCGTCGACAGGGGGCAGGGTGGCTACACCTTC.

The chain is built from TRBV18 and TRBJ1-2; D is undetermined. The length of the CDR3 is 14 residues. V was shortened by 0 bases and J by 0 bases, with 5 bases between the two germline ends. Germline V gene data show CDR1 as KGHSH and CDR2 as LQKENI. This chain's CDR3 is CASSPPGTNYGYTF. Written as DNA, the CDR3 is TGTGCCAGCTCACCACCGGGCACTAACTATGGCTACACCTTC.

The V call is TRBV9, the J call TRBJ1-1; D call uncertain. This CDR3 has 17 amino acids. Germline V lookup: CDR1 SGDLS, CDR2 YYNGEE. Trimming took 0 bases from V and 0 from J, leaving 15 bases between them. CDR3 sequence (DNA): TGTGCCAGCAGCGTAGGACGTCGTGGCCAGGTGAACACTGAAGCTTTCTTT. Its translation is CASSVGRRGQVNTEAFF.

DNA for the CDR3: TGTGCCAGCAGCCAATCTTTAGCAGGCGGGAGGGCCGGGGGGACCCAGTACTTC. Protein product: CASSQSLAGGRAGGTQYF. The V and J genes are TRBV3-1 (or the pseudogene TRBV3-2) and TRBJ2-5, with TRBD2 identical over 9 bases. This CDR3 comprises 18 residues. Germline V CDR1 and CDR2: LGHDT, YNNKEL (reference sequence). Trimming cost V 2 bases and J 7 bases; bases outside gene matches: 17.

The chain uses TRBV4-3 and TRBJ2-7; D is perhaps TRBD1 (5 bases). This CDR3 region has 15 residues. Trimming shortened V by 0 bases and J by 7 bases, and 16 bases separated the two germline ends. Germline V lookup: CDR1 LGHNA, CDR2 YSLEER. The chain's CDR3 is CASSQEGVINGEQYF. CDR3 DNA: TGCGCCAGCAGCCAAGAAGGGGTAATTAATGGGGAGCAGTACTTC.

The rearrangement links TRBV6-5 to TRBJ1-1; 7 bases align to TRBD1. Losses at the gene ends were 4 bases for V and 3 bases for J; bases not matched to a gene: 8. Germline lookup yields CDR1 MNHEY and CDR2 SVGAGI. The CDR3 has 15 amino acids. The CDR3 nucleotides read TGTGCCAGCAGTTCCCCAGGGGGTCGCCACACTGAAGCTTTCTTT. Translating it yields CASSSPGGRHTEAFF.

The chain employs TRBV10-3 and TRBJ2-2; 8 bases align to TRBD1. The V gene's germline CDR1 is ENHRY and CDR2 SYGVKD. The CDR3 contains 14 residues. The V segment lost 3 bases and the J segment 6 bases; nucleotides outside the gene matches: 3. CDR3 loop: CAISDRTGSGELFF. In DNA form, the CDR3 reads TGTGCCATCAGTGACAGGACAGGGTCCGGGGAGCTGTTTTTT.

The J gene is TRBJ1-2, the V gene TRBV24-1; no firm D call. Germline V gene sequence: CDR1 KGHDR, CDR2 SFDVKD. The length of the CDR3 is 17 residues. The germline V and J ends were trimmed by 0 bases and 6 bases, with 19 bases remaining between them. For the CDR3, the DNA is TGTGCCACCAGTGATTTGCAACGTCCGGCAGGCACTCATGGCTACACCTTC. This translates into CATSDLQRPAGTHGYTF.

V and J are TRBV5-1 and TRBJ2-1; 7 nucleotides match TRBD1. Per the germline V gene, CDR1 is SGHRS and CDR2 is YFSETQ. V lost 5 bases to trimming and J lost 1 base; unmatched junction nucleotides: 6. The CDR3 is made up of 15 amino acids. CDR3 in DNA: TGCGCCAGCAGGCCTAGGGACAGATCCTACAATGAGCAGTTCTTC. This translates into CASRPRDRSYNEQFF.